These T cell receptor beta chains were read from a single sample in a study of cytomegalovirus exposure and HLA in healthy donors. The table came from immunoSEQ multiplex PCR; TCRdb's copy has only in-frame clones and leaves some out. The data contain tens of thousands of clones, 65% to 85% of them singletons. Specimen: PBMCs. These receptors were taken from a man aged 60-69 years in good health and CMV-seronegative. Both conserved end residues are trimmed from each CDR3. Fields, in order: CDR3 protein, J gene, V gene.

CDR3: ASRTSGLYNEQF
J: TRBJ2-1
V: TRBV19

CDR3: ASSLAGQGGSGYT
J: TRBJ1-2
V: TRBV7-2

CDR3: ASSQSGILNEQY
J: TRBJ2-7
V: TRBV11-3

CDR3: ASSPAQGQGTRELF
J: TRBJ2-2
V: TRBV5-1

CDR3: ASTQHKYGYT
J: TRBJ1-2
V: TRBV2

CDR3: ASSPREAGEQY
J: TRBJ2-7
V: TRBV18

CDR3: ASSRLSGGGADTQY
J: TRBJ2-3
V: TRBV9

CDR3: AWSPGVQGYGYT
J: TRBJ1-2
V: TRBV30

CDR3: ASSSHRGNQPQH
J: TRBJ1-5
V: TRBV7-8

CDR3: ASSLVEGGEQY
J: TRBJ2-7
V: TRBV5-1

CDR3: ASSYTGRGGEQY
J: TRBJ2-7
V: TRBV6-5

CDR3: ASSFGQGRMYEQY
J: .
V: TRBV7-6

CDR3: ASSRQGWLEAF
J: TRBJ1-1
V: TRBV7-9

CDR3: ASSEKRTDLLSPLH
J: TRBJ1-6
V: TRBV2

CDR3: ASSFGSTGNTEAF
J: TRBJ1-1
V: TRBV7-6

CDR3: ARLAAGTGELF
J: TRBJ2-2
V: TRBV5-3

CDR3: ASSLYSNQPQH
J: TRBJ1-5
V: TRBV18

CDR3: ASSLWQGYEQY
J: TRBJ2-7
V: TRBV2

CDR3: ASSDGDSFTEKLF
J: TRBJ1-4
V: TRBV6-1

CDR3: ASSLTGDSYEQY
J: TRBJ2-7
V: TRBV13

CDR3: ASSPKKGVTDTQY
J: TRBJ2-3
V: TRBV14

CDR3: ASSDAASETQY
J: TRBJ2-5
V: TRBV6-1

CDR3: ASSLVGDNQPQH
J: TRBJ1-5
V: TRBV7-2

CDR3: ASTRGETQY
J: TRBJ2-5
V: TRBV25-1

CDR3: ASSRREFTYEQY
J: TRBJ2-7
V: TRBV9

CDR3: ASSSGVLFTASYEQY
J: TRBJ2-7
V: TRBV11-1

CDR3: ASSPGRALNTEAF
J: TRBJ1-1
V: TRBV5-1